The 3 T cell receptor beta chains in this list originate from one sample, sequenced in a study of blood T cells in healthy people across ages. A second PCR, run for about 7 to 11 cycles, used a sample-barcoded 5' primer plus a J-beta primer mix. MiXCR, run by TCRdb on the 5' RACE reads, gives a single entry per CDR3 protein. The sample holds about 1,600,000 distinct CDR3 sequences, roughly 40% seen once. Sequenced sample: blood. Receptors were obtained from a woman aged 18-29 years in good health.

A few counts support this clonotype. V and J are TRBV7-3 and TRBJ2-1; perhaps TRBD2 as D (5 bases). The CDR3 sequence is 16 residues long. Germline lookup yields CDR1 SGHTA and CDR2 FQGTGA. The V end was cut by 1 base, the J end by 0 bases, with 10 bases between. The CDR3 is CASSLSEGSSYNEQFF. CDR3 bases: TGTGCCAGCAGCTTAAGTGAAGGGAGCTCCTACAATGAGCAGTTCTTC.

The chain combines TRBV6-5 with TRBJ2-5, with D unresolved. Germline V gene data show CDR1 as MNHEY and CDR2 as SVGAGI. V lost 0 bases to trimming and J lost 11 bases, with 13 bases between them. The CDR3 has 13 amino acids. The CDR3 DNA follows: TGTGCCAGCAGTTACTCTAACGGCAATGAGCAGTACTTC. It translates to CASSYSNGNEQYF.

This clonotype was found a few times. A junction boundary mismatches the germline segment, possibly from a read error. The CDR3 sequence is CASSYEGLAAINSPPHF. DNA for the CDR3: TGTGCCAGCAGCTATGAAGGGCTAGCCGCCATCAATTCACCCCCCCACTTT. The chain is built from TRBV6-6 and TRBJ1-6; D is undetermined. Per germline, CDR1 MNHNY and CDR2 SVGAGI (reference sequence). The CDR3 contains 17 residues.